These 31 T cell receptor beta chains share one sample of origin, sequenced in a study of T cells in narcolepsy. The assay was immunoSEQ multiplex PCR, and TCRdb's table has in-frame clones only and misses some. The table records about 19,000 clones, 83% of them present only once. Sequenced input: memory (CD45RA-) CD4+ T cells from blood. Every receptor here comes from a human donor in good health.

This chain uses TRBV30 with TRBJ2-7, with 7 positions matching TRBD1. Germline CDR1 reads GTSNPN; CDR2 reads SVGIG (reference sequence). V shed 1 base and J 7 bases; nucleotides not matched to a gene: 7. The CDR3 runs to 13 residues. The CDR3 nucleotides are TGTGCCTGGAGTGAGACAGGGTTTCAAGAGCAGTACTTC. Amino acid sequence: CAWSETGFQEQYF.

The chain employs TRBV28 and TRBJ2-5, with TRBD2 identical over 8 bases. This CDR3 contains 15 residues. CDR1 is MDHEN and CDR2 is SYDVKM in the germline V gene. The ends lost 6 bases at V and 5 bases at J; junction bases unmatched: 11. The chain's CDR3 is CASSLGREGRETQYF. The CDR3 bases are TGTGCCAGCAGCCTCGGACGGGAGGGGAGGGAGACCCAGTACTTC. The variable domain in full, with the rest retrieved from reference TRBV28 and TRBJ2-5, is DVKVTQSSRYLVKRTGEKVFLECVQDMDHENMFWYRQDPGLGLRLIYFSYDVKMKEKGDIPEGYSVSREKKERFSLILESASTNQTSMYLCASSLGREGRETQYFGPGTRLLVL.

The chain uses TRBV6-1 and TRBJ1-2, with 9 bases identical to TRBD1. Looked up from germline, CDR1 is MNHNS and CDR2 is SASEGT. Unmatched junction bases numbered 10, after V lost 1 base and J lost 4 bases. The CDR3 totals 17 residues. The CDR3 nucleotides read TGTGCCAGCAGTGAAGAGAACAGGGGGCGCTTCGGCTATGGCTACACCTTC. This gives the protein CASSEENRGRFGYGYTF.

This chain links TRBV28 with TRBJ1-6; the match to TRBD1 covers 8 bases. With 3 bases clipped from V and 7 bases from J, the junction kept 2 bases outside the gene matches. The germline V gene has CDR1 MDHEN and CDR2 SYDVKM. CDR3 size: 14 residues. CDR3 sequence (DNA): TGTGCCAGCAGTTTGACAGGGGAAAATTCACCCCTCCACTTT. It yields the protein CASSLTGENSPLHF.

CDR3 residues: CAIRQGRGEQYF. CDR3 bases: TGTGCCATCCGCCAGGGGAGAGGCGAGCAGTACTTC. This chain joins TRBV10-3 and TRBJ2-7, with D perhaps matching TRBD1 (6 bases). The V and J ends lost 8 bases and 6 bases respectively, with 14 bases between them. Germline CDR1 is ENHRY and CDR2 is SYGVKD. This CDR3 is 12 amino acids long.

CDR3: CASSQGTYNEQFF. The CDR3 coding sequence is TGCGCCAGCAGCCAGGGGACGTACAATGAGCAGTTCTTC. This rearrangement joins TRBV4-3 to TRBJ2-1; D is perhaps TRBD1 or TRBD2 (5 bases each). CDR1 and CDR2 (germline): LGHNA, YSLEER. Trimming shortened V by 3 bases and J by 4 bases, and 7 bases separated the two germline ends. CDR3 length equals 13 residues.

This clone was counted between two and nine times. The genes are TRBV5-1 and TRBJ2-3, with 15 bases lining up with TRBD2. The length of the CDR3 is 18 residues. V lost 1 base to trimming and J lost 3 bases; unmatched junction nucleotides: 6. Germline CDR1 reads SGHRS; CDR2 reads YFSETQ. The CDR3 loop reads CASSLRTSGRAGTDTQYF. The CDR3 DNA is TGCGCCAGCAGCTTGAGGACTAGCGGGAGGGCCGGGACAGATACGCAGTATTTT.

This chain uses TRBV19 with TRBJ1-1; D not certain. This CDR3 is built from 12 residues. Deletions cut 5 bases from V and 10 bases from J, with 14 bases between. CDR1 is LNHDA, CDR2 SQIVND, per germline (reference sequence). The CDR3 region is CASSEYRVGAFF. For the CDR3, the DNA is TGTGCCAGTAGTGAATACCGGGTCGGAGCTTTCTTT.

The chain combines TRBV5-5 with TRBJ1-5; D is unclear. The germline gives CDR1 SGHKS, CDR2 YYEKEE (reference sequence). Trimming shortened V by 2 bases and J by 2 bases, and 11 bases separated the two germline ends. This CDR3 has 15 residues. The CDR3 DNA follows: TGTGCCAGCAGCTTAGAAGTCTCGCGCAATCAGCCCCAGCATTTT. Translation: CASSLEVSRNQPQHF.

The chain couples TRBV4-2 to TRBJ2-1; TRBD2 is a possible D gene (5 bases). Germline values: CDR1 LGHNA, CDR2 YNFKEQ. There are 14 residues in the CDR3. V lost 3 bases and J lost 5, with 11 bases in between. The CDR3 nucleotides are TGTGCCAGCAGCCATCGGGGTGTCCACAATGAGCAGTTCTTC. This encodes CASSHRGVHNEQFF.

A remark on this clone: The junction departs from germline at one end; a sequencing error may be responsible. The CDR3 sequence: CASSNRGSGEETQYF. DNA for the CDR3: TGTGCTAGCAGCAATAGAGGAAGCGGAGAAGAGACCCAGTACTTC. The rearrangement links TRBV7-7 to TRBJ2-5; the D gene is possibly TRBD2 (5 bases). The CDR3 contains 15 residues. The germline V gene encodes CDR1 SSHAT and CDR2 FNYEAQ (reference sequence).

The chain is built from TRBV4-3 and TRBJ2-5; TRBD2 matches 7 bases. Trimming removed 4 bases from V and 2 bases from J; junction bases left unmatched: 7. Germline V gene data show CDR1 as LGHNA and CDR2 as YSLEER. The CDR3 covers 15 residues. The CDR3 DNA reads TGCGCCAGCAGCCTTCTCGGGGGACTACAAGAGACCCAGTACTTC. Protein product: CASSLLGGLQETQYF.

The rearrangement uses TRBV28 and TRBJ2-4; tentative D call: TRBD2 (6 bases). CDR1 is MDHEN, CDR2 SYDVKM, per germline. The V end lost 5 bases, the J end lost 7 bases, and 9 bases lay between the germline ends. The CDR3 is made up of 12 amino acids. The CDR3 DNA reads TGTGCCAGCAGTCTGGGACTTAACATTCAGTACTTC. This codes for CASSLGLNIQYF. Using reference TRBV28 and TRBJ2-4 for the parts outside the CDR3, the full variable domain is DVKVTQSSRYLVKRTGEKVFLECVQDMDHENMFWYRQDPGLGLRLIYFSYDVKMKEKGDIPEGYSVSREKKERFSLILESASTNQTSMYLCASSLGLNIQYFGAGTRLSVL.

The rearrangement joins TRBV5-8 to TRBJ2-5, with D uncertain. Germline loops: CDR1 SGHTS, CDR2 YDEGEE. The CDR3 spans 17 residues. V shed 5 bases and J shed 2 bases, with 22 bases lying between them. CDR3 coding DNA: TGTGCCAGCAGTCCCTTGGGTACATCACCGACACAAGAGACCCAGTACTTC. It translates to CASSPLGTSPTQETQYF. The whole variable domain, remainder taken from reference TRBV5-8 and TRBJ2-5, is EAGVTQSPTHLIKTRGQQATLRCSPISGHTSVYWYQQALGLGLQFLLWYDEGEERNRGNFPPRFSGRQFPNYSSELNVNALELEDSALYLCASSPLGTSPTQETQYFGPGTRLLVL.

The rearrangement links TRBV6-5 to TRBJ1-2; 8 positions match TRBD1. CDR3 length equals 14 residues. Germline V gene lookup returns CDR1 MNHEY and CDR2 SVGAGI. V gave up 8 bases and J gave up 2 bases; unmatched junction bases: 7. This CDR3 is CASGGTGGNYGYTF. The CDR3 DNA follows: TGTGCCAGCGGGGGGACAGGAGGGAACTATGGCTACACCTTC.

The rearrangement joins TRBV5-1 to TRBJ2-5, with D uncertain. Trimming removed 4 bases at V and 9 bases at J, with 10 bases between. The length of the CDR3 is 11 residues. Looked up from germline, CDR1 is SGHRS and CDR2 is YFSETQ. In nucleotides, the CDR3 is TGCGCCAGCAGCGACGGGTACTCCCAGTACTTC. It codes for CASSDGYSQYF.

CDR3: CAWSGSSLETADTQYF. The CDR3 bases are TGTGCCTGGAGTGGATCGAGCCTCGAAACGGCAGATACGCAGTATTTT. V gene TRBV30 combines with J gene TRBJ2-3; D not resolved. Per germline, CDR1 GTSNPN and CDR2 SVGIG (reference sequence). The CDR3 loop spans 16 amino acids. The ends were cut back, 1 base at V and 4 bases at J, with 18 bases in the middle.

The V gene is TRBV7-2, the J gene TRBJ2-5; no firm D call. The CDR3 covers 13 residues. Germline V lookup: CDR1 SGHTA, CDR2 FQGNSA. Trimming shortened V by 4 bases and J by 11 bases, and 17 bases separated the two germline ends. The CDR3 sequence: CASSSENYSPQYF. The CDR3 DNA reads as TGTGCCAGCAGCTCCGAAAACTACTCGCCTCAGTACTTC. The entire variable domain, with the rest obtained from reference TRBV7-2 and TRBJ2-5, is as follows: GAGVSQSPSNKVTEKGKDVELRCDPISGHTALYWYRQSLGQGLEFLIYFQGNSAPDKSGLPSDRFSAERTGGSVSTLTIQRTQQEDSAVYLCASSSENYSPQYFGPGTRLLVL.

The gene calls are TRBV6-6 and TRBJ1-4; TRBD1 matches 9 bases. CDR1 is MNHNY, CDR2 SVGAGI, per germline (reference sequence). The J segment lost 4 bases and the V segment lost 6 bases, leaving 6 bases of the junction unmatched. This CDR3 has 15 residues. In nucleotides, the CDR3 is TGTGCCAGCAGGGAAAGGACAGGGGTTAATGAAAAACTGTTTTTT. Encoded protein: CASRERTGVNEKLFF.

This chain connects TRBV7-2 to TRBJ2-7; 8 bases match TRBD1. Germline V gives CDR1 SGHTA, CDR2 FQGNSA. V lost 6 bases, J lost 10 bases, and 17 bases stayed unmatched. This CDR3 comprises 15 residues. For the CDR3, the DNA is TGTGCCAGCAGTCAAAGAAACACAGGGGGGATTAATCAGTACTTC. This encodes CASSQRNTGGINQYF. Drawing the rest from reference TRBV7-2 and TRBJ2-7, the complete variable domain is GAGVSQSPSNKVTEKGKDVELRCDPISGHTALYWYRQSLGQGLEFLIYFQGNSAPDKSGLPSDRFSAERTGGSVSTLTIQRTQQEDSAVYLCASSQRNTGGINQYFGPGTRLTVT.

This CDR3 is CSVDSLGFGDGYTF. The CDR3 DNA reads TGCAGCGTTGACAGCTTGGGGTTTGGCGATGGCTACACCTTC. The gene calls are TRBV29-1 and TRBJ1-2; D gene uncertain. V was clipped by 3 bases and J by 6 bases, with 17 bases between them. CDR1 is SQVTM and CDR2 is ANQGSEA in the germline V gene. This CDR3 is built from 14 residues.

The chain uses TRBV5-6 and TRBJ2-1, with D unresolved. CDR1 is SGHDT, CDR2 YYEEEE, per germline. This CDR3 comprises 16 residues. V lost 1 base, J lost 4 bases, and 15 bases lay in between. The CDR3: CASSLFGRLDYNEQFF. The CDR3, as DNA: TGTGCCAGCAGCTTGTTTGGGCGGCTTGATTACAATGAGCAGTTCTTC. Full variable domain (missing parts from reference TRBV5-6 and TRBJ2-1): DAGVTQSPTHLIKTRGQQVTLRCSPKSGHDTVSWYQQALGQGPQFIFQYYEEEERQRGNFPDRFSGHQFPNYSSELNVNALLLGDSALYLCASSLFGRLDYNEQFFGPGTRLTVL.

V and J are TRBV27 and TRBJ2-7; 8 nucleotides line up with TRBD1. With 4 bases clipped from V and 5 bases from J, the junction kept 7 bases outside the gene matches. The CDR3 spans 14 residues. Germline CDR1 MNHEY, CDR2 SMNVEV (reference sequence). The DNA of the CDR3 is TGTGCCAGCAGTTACACAGGGGGAAAGAACGAGCAGTACTTC. It codes for CASSYTGGKNEQYF.

The V gene is TRBV6-1, the J gene TRBJ2-1, with a tentative D call TRBD1 (6 bases). V shed 5 bases and J shed 7 bases, with 12 bases lying between them. Germline CDR1 and CDR2: MNHNS and SASEGT. The CDR3 is made up of 13 amino acids. Here the CDR3 DNA reads TGTGCCAGCAGTCTCACAGGGTGGAATGAGCAGTTCTTC. This codes for CASSLTGWNEQFF.

The CDR3 region is CASTLKHRVVNEAFF. In DNA, the CDR3 is TGTGCCAGCACGCTCAAGCACAGGGTTGTAAATGAAGCTTTCTTT. The V call is TRBV21-1, the J call TRBJ1-1; the table's D call TRBD1 went unverified against the DNA. TRBV21-1 is a known pseudogene. This CDR3 contains 15 residues.

The rearrangement joins TRBV9 to TRBJ1-1; no clear D. This CDR3 comprises 15 residues. V lost 0 bases and J lost 2, with 11 bases in between. Germline assignment: CDR1 SGDLS and CDR2 YYNGEE. CDR3 DNA sequence: TGTGCCAGCAGCGTAGGTGAGGGTAGAAACACTGAAGCTTTCTTT. Translating it yields CASSVGEGRNTEAFF.

This chain connects TRBV9 to TRBJ2-1; the D gene is possibly TRBD1 (6 bases). The germline gives CDR1 SGDLS, CDR2 YYNGEE. V lost 3 bases and J lost 9, with 16 bases in between. This CDR3 contains 14 residues. The CDR3 is CASSEGGNGGEQFF. For the CDR3, the DNA is TGTGCCAGCAGCGAAGGGGGAAACGGCGGTGAGCAGTTCTTC.

The chain joins TRBV18 to TRBJ2-7; the D gene is possibly TRBD2 (5 bases). The J call may be mistaken, given a closer DNA end match to TRBJ2-5. Germline loops: CDR1 KGHSH, CDR2 LQKENI. The CDR3 sequence is 14 residues long. The CDR3, as DNA: TGTGCCAGCTCACTGGGAGCGAAAGGGGAGACCCAGTACTTC. Its protein product is CASSLGAKGETQYF.

The rearrangement uses TRBV28 and TRBJ1-2; D gene uncertain. Trimming took 3 bases from V and 5 from J, leaving 7 bases between them. Germline lookup yields CDR1 MDHEN and CDR2 SYDVKM. The CDR3 totals 12 residues. This CDR3 is CASSLNEYGYTF. The CDR3 nucleotides read TGTGCCAGCAGTTTGAACGAATATGGCTACACCTTC.

This chain joins TRBV4-2 and TRBJ1-3, with D unresolved. In germline, CDR1 is LGHNA, CDR2 YNFKEQ. The CDR3 length is 13 residues. V dropped 4 bases and J dropped 0 bases, with 4 bases sitting between them. CDR3 nucleotide sequence: TGTGCCAGCAGCCTTTTCTCTGGAAACACCATATATTTT. Encoded protein: CASSLFSGNTIYF.

Only a few counts were recorded for this clone. Other DNA sequences from this sample encode an identical CDR3 as well. The CDR3 region is CAWRAGGWEYTGELFF. The CDR3 DNA is TGTGCCTGGAGGGCGGGTGGGTGGGAGTACACCGGGGAGCTGTTTTTT. The chain links TRBV30 to TRBJ2-2, with D possibly matching TRBD2 (5 bases). Germline V gene lookup returns CDR1 GTSNPN and CDR2 SVGIG (reference sequence). The CDR3 totals 16 residues. V dropped 3 bases and J dropped 3 bases, with 17 bases sitting between them.